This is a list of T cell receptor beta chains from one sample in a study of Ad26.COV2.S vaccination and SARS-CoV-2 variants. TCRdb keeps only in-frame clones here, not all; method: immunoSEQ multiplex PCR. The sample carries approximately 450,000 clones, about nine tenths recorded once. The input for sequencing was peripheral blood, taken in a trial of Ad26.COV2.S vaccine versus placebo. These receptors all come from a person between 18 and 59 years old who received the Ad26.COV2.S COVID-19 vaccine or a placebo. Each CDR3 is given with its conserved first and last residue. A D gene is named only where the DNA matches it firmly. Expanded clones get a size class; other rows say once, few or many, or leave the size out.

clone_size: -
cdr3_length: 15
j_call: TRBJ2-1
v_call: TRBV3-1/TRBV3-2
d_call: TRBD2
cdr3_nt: TGTGCCAGCACCCCAGGGACTAGCGGGAGCAATGAGCAGTTCTTC
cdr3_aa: CASTPGTSGSNEQFF

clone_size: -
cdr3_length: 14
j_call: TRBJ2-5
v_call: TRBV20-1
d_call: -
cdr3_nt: TGCAGTGCTAGTATGGGACGAATCCAAGAGACCCAGTACTTC
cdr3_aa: CSASMGRIQETQYF

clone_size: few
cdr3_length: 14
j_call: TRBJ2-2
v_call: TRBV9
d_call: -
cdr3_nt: TGTGCCAGCAGAGGGGGGACGAACACCGGGGAGCTGTTTTTT
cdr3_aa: CASRGGTNTGELFF

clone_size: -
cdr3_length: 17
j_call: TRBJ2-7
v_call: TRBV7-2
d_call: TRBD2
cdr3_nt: TGTGCCAGCAGCTTAAATTTGGGACTAGCGCCGAAGGGTGGGCAGTACTTC
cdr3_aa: CASSLNLGLAPKGGQYF

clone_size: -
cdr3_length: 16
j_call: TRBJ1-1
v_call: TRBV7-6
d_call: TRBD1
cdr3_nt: TGTGCCAGCAGCTTAGAGTGGCAGGGGGGGAACACTGAAGCTTTCTTT
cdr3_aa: CASSLEWQGGNTEAFF

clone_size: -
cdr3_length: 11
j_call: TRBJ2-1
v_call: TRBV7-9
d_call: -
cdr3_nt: TGTGCCAGCAGCTTCATGGATGAGCAGTTCTTC
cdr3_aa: CASSFMDEQFF

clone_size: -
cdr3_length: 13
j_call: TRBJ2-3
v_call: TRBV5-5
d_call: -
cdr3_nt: TGTGCCAGCAGCTTGAGCGGCACAGATACGCAGTATTTT
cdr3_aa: CASSLSGTDTQYF

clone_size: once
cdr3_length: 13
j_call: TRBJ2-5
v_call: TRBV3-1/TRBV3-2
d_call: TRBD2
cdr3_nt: TGTGCCAGCAGCCTGGGACTAGGGGAGACCCAGTACTTC
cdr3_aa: CASSLGLGETQYF

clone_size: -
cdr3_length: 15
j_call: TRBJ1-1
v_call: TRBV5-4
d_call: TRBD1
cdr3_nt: TGTGCCAGCAGCTTGAAGGGGGCTATGAACACTGAAGCTTTCTTT
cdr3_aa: CASSLKGAMNTEAFF

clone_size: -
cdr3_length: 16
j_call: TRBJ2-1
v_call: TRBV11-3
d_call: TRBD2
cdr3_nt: TGTGCCAGCAGCCCCCGACTAGCGGGAGGGGCGGATGAGCAGTTCTTC
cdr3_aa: CASSPRLAGGADEQFF

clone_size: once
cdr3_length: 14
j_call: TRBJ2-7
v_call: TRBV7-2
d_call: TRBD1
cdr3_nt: TGTGCCAGCAGACGGACAGGGACGGGCAACGAGCAGTACTTC
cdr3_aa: CASRRTGTGNEQYF

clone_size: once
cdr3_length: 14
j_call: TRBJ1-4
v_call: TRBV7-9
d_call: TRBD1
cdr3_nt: TGTGCCAGCAGCTTACGGGACAGTGGTGAAAAACTGTTTTTT
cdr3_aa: CASSLRDSGEKLFF

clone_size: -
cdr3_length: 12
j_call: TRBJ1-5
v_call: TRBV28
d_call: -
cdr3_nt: TGTGCCAGCAGTTTTTATCTTCAGCCCCAGCATTTT
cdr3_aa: CASSFYLQPQHF

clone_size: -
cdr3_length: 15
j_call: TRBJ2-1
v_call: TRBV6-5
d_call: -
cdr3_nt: TGTGCCAGCAGTTCCGGAGATCTTATCTACAATGAGCAGTTCTTC
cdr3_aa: CASSSGDLIYNEQFF

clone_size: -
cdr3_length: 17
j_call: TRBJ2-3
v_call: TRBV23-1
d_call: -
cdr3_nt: TGCGCCAGCAGTCAATCTGTAGGGACCGAGTACACAGATACGCAGTATTTT
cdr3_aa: CASSQSVGTEYTDTQYF

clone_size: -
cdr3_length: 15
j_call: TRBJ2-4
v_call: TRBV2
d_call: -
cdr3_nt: TGTGCCAGCAGTGCCCGACTAGAGGCCAAAAACATTCAGTACTTC
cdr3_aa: CASSARLEAKNIQYF

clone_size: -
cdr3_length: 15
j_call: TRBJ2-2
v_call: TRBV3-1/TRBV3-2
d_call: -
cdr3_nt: TGTGCCAGCAGCCCATGGTCTAGCGACACCGGGGAGCTGTTTTTT
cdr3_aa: CASSPWSSDTGELFF

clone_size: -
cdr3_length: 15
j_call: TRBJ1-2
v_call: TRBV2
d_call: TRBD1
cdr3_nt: TGTGCCAGCAGTGAATACAGGGGAAGTGCCTATGGCTACACCTTC
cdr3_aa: CASSEYRGSAYGYTF

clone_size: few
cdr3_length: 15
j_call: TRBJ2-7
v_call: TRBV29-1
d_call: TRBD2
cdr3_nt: TGCAGCGTGACCGGAGGGACTAGCGGGAACTACGAGCAGTACTTC
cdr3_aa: CSVTGGTSGNYEQYF

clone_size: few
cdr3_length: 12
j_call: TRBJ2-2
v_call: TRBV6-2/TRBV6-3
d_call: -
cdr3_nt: TGTGCCAGCAGCGAAAGGCCCGGGGAGCTGTTTTTT
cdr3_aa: CASSERPGELFF

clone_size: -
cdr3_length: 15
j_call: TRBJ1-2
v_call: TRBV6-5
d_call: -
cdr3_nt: TGTGCCAGCAGTAGGACCGGGACGGAGAACTATGGCTACACCTTC
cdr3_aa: CASSRTGTENYGYTF

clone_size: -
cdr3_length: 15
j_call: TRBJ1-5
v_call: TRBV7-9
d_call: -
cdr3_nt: TGTGCCAGCAGCTTTGGGGGGCTCGGCAATCAGCCCCAGCATTTT
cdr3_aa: CASSFGGLGNQPQHF

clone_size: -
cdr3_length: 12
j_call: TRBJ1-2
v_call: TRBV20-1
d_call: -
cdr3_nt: TGCAGTGCTAGTAAGACACGGATGGGCTACACCTTC
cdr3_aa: CSASKTRMGYTF

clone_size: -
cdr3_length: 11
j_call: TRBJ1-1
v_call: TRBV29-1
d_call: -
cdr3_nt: TGCAGCGTTGTGAGGGGAACTGAAGCTTTCTTT
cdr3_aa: CSVVRGTEAFF

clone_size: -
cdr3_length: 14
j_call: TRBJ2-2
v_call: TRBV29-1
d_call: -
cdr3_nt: TGCAGCGTTGCCGGGACGGCGAACACCGGGGAGCTGTTTTTT
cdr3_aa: CSVAGTANTGELFF

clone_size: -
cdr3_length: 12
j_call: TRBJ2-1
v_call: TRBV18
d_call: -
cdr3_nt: TGTGCCAGCTCGTTGGTCGGGGATGAGCAGTTCTTC
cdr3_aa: CASSLVGDEQFF